This entry features one TCR beta chain sequence. Its specificity is not known. V shed 1 base and J shed 0 bases, with 8 bases lying between them. Germline CDR1 reads SGHTA; CDR2 reads FQGNSA. The length of the CDR3 is 15 residues. The data were obtained in a study of T cells in Graves' hyperthyroidism and ophthalmopathy. From RNA transcripts, TCR beta CDR3 regions were amplified. Primed by the HTBI set, a first-round RT-PCR was run on the TCR CDR3. TCRdb reprocessed the multiplex PCR reads via MiXCR and lists one record per CDR3 protein. The sample includes more than 600,000 distinct CDR3 sequences, 15% to 20% of them seen just once. Broader study findings: In the blood, most expanded thyroid clonotypes above 0.001 appeared as well.

Orbital computed tomography, thyroid ultrasound, serum thyroxine and TRAb, and clinical symptoms together informed the diagnoses. Fresh peripheral blood, roughly 10 ml, was the source of the PBMCs. The chain carries TRBV7-2 and TRBJ2-3; D call uncertain. This TCR was recovered from a man aged 18 to 35 with Graves' hyperthyroidism. Source material: blood. CDR3 in DNA: TGTGCCAGCAGCTTAGGGACCATAAGCACAGATACGCAGTATTTT. Residues: CASSLGTISTDTQYF.